This T cell receptor (beta chain) was sequenced in a study of CD8+ T cells in alopecia areata. Study results and limitations: Compared with normal scalp, lesional scalp had higher clonality and more expanded CD8+ clones.

In regard to this clone: What it binds is not known.

This CDR3 has 12 amino acids. CDR1 and CDR2 from the germline V gene are GTSNPN and SVGIG (reference sequence). The germline V and J ends were trimmed by 0 bases and 7 bases, with 9 bases remaining between them. TCR sequencing used cDNA made by reverse transcription of extracted RNA. Only in-frame clones appear in the TCRdb table, and some are missing; sequencing was by immunoSEQ multiplex PCR. The sample lists a few hundred thousand clones, 45% to 70% occurring once. Treatment indicated: oral pan-JAK inhibitor, 5-10 mg twice daily. Specimen: CD4+ T cells sorted from blood, collected at week 52, from a patient treated with tofacitinib. This sequence joins TRBV30 and TRBJ1-1; D gene uncertain. The receptor's source is a human donor with alopecia areata. CDR3 sequence (DNA): TGTGCCTGGAGTGTAGGGTACGTTGAAGCTTTCTTT. As protein: CAWSVGYVEAFF.